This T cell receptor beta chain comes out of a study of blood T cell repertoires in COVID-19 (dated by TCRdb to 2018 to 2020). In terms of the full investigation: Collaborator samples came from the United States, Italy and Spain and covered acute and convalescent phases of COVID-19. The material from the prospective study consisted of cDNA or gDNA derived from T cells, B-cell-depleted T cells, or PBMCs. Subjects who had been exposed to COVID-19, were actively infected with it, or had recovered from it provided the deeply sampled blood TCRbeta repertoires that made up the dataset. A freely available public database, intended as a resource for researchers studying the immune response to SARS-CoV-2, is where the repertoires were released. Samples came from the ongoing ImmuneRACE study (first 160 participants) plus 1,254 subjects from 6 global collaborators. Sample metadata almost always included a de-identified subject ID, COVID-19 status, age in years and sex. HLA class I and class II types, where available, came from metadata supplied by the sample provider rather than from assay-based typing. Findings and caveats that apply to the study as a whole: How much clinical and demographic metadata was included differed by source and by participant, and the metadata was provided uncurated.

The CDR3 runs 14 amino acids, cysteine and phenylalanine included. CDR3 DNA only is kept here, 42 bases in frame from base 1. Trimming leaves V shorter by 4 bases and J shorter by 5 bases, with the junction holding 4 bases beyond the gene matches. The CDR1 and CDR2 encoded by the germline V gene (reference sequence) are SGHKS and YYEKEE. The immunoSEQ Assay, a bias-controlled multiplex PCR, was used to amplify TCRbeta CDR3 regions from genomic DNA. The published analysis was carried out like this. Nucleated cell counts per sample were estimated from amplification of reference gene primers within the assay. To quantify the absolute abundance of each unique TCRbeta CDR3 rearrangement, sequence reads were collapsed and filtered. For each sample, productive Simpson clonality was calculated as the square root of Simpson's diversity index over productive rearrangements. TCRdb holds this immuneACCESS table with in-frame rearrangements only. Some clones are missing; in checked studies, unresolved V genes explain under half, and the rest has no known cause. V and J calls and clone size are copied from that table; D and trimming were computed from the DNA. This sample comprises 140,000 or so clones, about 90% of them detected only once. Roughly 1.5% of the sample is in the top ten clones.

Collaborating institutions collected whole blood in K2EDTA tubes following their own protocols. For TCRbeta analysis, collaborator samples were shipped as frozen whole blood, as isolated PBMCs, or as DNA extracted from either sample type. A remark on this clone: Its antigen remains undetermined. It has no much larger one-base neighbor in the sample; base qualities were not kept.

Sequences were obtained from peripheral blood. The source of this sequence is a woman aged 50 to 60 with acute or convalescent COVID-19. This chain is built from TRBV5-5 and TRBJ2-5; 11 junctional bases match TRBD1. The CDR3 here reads CASSTGTGGETQYF. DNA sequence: TGTGCCAGCAGCACCGGGACAGGGGGTGAGACCCAGTACTTC.